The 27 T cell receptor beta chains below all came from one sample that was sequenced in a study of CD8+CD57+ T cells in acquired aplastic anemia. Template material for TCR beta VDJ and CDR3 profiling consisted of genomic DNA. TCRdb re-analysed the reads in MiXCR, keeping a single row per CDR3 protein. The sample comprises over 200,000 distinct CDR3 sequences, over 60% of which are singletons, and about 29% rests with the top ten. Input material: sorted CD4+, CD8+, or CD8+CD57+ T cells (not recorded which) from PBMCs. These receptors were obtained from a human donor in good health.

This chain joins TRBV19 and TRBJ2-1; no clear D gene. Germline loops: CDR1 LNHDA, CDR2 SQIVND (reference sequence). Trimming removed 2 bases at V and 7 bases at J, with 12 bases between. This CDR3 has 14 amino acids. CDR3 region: CASSILQPSNEQFF. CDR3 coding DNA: TGTGCCAGTAGTATATTACAGCCTTCTAATGAGCAGTTCTTC. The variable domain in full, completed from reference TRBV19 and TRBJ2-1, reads DGGITQSPKYLFRKEGQNVTLSCEQNLNHDAMYWYRQDPGQGLRLIYYSQIVNDFQKGDIAEGYSVSREKKESFPLTVTSAQKNPTAFYLCASSILQPSNEQFFGPGTRLTVL.

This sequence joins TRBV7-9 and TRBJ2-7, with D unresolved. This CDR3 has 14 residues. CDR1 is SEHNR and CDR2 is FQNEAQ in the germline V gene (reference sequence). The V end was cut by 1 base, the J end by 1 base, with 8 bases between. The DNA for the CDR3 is TGTGCCAGCAGCTTAGTTCCGCTATCCTACGAGCAGTACTTC. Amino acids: CASSLVPLSYEQYF. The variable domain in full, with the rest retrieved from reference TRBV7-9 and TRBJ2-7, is DTGVSQNPRHKITKRGQNVTFRCDPISEHNRLYWYRQTLGQGPEFLTYFQNEAQLEKSRLLSDRFSAERPKGSFSTLEIQRTEQGDSAMYLCASSLVPLSYEQYFGPGTRLTVT.

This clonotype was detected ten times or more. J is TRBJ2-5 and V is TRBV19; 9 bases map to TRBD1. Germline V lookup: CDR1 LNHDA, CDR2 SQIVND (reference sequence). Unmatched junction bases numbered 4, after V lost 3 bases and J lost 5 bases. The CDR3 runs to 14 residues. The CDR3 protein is CASSMGQGWETQYF. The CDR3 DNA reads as TGTGCCAGTAGTATGGGACAGGGTTGGGAGACCCAGTACTTC.

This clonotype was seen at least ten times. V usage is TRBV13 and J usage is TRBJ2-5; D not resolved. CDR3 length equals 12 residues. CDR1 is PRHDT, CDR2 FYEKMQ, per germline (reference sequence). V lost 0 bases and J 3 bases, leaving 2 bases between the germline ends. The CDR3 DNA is TGTGCCAGCAGCTTAGGCAAAGAGACCCAGTACTTC. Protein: CASSLGKETQYF. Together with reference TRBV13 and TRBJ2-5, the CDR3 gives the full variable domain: AAGVIQSPRHLIKEKRETATLKCYPIPRHDTVYWYQQGPGQDPQFLISFYEKMQSDKGSIPDRFSAQQFSDYHSELNMSSLELGDSALYFCASSLGKETQYFGPGTRLLVL.

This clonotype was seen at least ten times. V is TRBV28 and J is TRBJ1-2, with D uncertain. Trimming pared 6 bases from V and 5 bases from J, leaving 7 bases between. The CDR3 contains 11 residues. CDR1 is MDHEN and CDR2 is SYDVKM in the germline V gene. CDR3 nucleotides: TGTGCCAGCAGCGAAGATTATGGCTACACCTTC. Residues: CASSEDYGYTF.

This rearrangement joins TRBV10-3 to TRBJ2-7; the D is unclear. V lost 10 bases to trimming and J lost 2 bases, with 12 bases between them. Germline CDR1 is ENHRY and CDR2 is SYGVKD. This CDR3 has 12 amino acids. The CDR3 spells CATRTLAYEQYF. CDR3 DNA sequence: TGTGCCACCAGGACGTTAGCCTACGAGCAGTACTTC.

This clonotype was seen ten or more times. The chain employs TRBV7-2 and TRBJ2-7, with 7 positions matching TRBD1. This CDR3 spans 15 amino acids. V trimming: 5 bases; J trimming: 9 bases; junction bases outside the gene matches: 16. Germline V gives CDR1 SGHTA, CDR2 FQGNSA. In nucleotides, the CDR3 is TGTGCCAGCAGCCCAGTCACAGGGGACGTAGTTGGGCAGTACTTC. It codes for CASSPVTGDVVGQYF.

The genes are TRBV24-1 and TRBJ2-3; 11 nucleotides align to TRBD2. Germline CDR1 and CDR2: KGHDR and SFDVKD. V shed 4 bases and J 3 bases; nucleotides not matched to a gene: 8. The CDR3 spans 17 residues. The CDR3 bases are TGTGCCACCAGTGAACCTCCGGGACTAGCGGATACAGATACGCAGTATTTT. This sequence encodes CATSEPPGLADTDTQYF.

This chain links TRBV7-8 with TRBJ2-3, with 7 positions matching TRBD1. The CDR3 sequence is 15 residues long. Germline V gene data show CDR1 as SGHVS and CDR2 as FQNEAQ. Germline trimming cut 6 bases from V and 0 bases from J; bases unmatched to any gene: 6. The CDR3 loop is CASREGTASTDTQYF. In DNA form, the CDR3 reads TGTGCCAGCAGGGAAGGGACAGCGAGCACAGATACGCAGTATTTT.

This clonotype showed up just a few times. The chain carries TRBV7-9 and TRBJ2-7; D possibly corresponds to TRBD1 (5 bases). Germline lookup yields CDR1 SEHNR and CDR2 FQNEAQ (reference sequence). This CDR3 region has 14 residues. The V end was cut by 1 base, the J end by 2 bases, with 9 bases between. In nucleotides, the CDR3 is TGTGCCAGCAGCTTAGATGGCAGGGCCTACGAGCAGTACTTC. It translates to CASSLDGRAYEQYF.

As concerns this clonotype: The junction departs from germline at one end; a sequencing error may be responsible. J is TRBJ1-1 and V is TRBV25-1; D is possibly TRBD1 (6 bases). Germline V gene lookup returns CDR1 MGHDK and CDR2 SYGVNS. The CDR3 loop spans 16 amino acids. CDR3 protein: CASSAFDRYMNTEALF. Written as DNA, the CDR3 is TGTGCCAGCAGTGCATTCGACAGGTACATGAACACTGAGGCTCTCTTT.

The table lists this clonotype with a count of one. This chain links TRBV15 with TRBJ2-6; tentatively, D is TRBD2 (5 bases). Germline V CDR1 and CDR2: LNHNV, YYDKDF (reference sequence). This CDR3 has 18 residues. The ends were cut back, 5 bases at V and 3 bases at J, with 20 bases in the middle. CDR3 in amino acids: CATSQLEVLRSGANVLTF. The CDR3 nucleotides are TGTGCCACCAGCCAACTAGAGGTCCTTCGGAGTGGGGCCAACGTCCTGACTTTC.

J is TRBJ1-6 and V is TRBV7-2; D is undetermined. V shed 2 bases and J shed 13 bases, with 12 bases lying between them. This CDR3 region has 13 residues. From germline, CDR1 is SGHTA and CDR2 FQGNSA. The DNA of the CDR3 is TGTGCCAGCAGCTTATCCGGGATCGACCCCCTCCACTTT. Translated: CASSLSGIDPLHF.

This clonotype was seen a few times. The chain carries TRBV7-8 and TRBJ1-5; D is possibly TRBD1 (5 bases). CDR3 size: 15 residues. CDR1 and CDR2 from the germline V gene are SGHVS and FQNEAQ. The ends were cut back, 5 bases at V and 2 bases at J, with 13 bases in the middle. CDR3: CASSLTQGGNQPQHF. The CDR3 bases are TGTGCCAGCAGCCTCACTCAGGGAGGCAATCAGCCCCAGCATTTT.

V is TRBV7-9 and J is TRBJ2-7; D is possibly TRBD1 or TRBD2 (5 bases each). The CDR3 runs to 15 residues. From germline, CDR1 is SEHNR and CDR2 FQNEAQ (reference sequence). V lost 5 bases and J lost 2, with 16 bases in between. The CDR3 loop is CASSPWGSGTYEQYF. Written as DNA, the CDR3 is TGTGCCAGCAGCCCTTGGGGGAGCGGCACCTACGAGCAGTACTTC. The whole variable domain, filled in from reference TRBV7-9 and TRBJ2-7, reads DTGVSQNPRHKITKRGQNVTFRCDPISEHNRLYWYRQTLGQGPEFLTYFQNEAQLEKSRLLSDRFSAERPKGSFSTLEIQRTEQGDSAMYLCASSPWGSGTYEQYFGPGTRLTVT.

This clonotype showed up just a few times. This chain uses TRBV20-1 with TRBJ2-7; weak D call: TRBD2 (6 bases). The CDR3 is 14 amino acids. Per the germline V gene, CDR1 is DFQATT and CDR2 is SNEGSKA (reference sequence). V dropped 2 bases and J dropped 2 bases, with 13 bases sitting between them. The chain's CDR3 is CSARSGGVAYEQYF. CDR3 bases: TGCAGTGCTAGATCGGGCGGGGTTGCCTACGAGCAGTACTTC.

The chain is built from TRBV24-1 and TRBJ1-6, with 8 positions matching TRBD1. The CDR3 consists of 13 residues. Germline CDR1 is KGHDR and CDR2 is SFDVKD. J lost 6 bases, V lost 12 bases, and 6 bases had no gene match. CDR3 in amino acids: CAVRQGINSPLHF. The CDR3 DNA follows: TGTGCCGTAAGACAGGGGATTAATTCACCCCTCCACTTT.

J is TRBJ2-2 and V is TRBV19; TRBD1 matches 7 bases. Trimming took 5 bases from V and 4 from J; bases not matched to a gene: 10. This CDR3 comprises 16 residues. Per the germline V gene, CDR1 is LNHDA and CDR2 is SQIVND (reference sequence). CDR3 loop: CASSPRTGLVTGELFF. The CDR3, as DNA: TGTGCCAGTAGTCCACGGACAGGCTTAGTCACCGGGGAGCTGTTTTTT.

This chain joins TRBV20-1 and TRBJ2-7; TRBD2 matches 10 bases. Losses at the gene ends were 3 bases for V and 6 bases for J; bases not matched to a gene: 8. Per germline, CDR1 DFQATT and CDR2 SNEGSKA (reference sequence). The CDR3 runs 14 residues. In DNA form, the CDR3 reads TGCAGTGCTAGTCTCCTAGCGGGAGTCGGCGAGCAGTACTTC. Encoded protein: CSASLLAGVGEQYF.

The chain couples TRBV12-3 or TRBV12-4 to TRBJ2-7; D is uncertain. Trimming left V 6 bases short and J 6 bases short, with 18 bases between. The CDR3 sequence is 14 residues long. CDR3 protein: CASSRSDGIGEQYF. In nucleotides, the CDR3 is TGTGCCAGCAGCCGCAGTGACGGAATTGGCGAGCAGTACTTC.

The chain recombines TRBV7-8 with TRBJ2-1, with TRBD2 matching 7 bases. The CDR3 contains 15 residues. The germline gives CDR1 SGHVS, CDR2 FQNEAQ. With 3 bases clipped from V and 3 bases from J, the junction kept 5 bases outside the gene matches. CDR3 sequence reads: CASSLSSGRYNEQFF. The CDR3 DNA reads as TGTGCCAGCAGCTTGAGTAGCGGGCGCTACAATGAGCAGTTCTTC.

CDR3 sequence reads: CSARLSETGNTEAFF. The DNA for the CDR3 is TGCAGTGCTAGATTATCCGAGACAGGGAACACTGAAGCTTTCTTT. The chain combines TRBV20-1 with TRBJ1-1; TRBD1 might be the D (6 bases). V shed 2 bases and J shed 1 base, with 14 bases lying between them. The germline gives CDR1 DFQATT, CDR2 SNEGSKA (reference sequence). The CDR3 runs to 15 residues.

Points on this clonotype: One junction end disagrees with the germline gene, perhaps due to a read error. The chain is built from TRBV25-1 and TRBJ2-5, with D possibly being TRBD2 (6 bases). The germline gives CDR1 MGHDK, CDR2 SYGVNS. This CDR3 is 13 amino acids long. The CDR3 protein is CVSSEELWEVQHF. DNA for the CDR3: TGTGTCAGCAGTGAGGAACTCTGGGAGGTCCAGCACTTC.

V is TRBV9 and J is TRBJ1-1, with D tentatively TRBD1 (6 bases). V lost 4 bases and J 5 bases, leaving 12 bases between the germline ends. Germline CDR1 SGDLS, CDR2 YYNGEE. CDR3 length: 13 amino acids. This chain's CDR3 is CASSSGQTTEAFF. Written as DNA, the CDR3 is TGTGCCAGCAGCTCAGGACAGACGACTGAAGCTTTCTTT.

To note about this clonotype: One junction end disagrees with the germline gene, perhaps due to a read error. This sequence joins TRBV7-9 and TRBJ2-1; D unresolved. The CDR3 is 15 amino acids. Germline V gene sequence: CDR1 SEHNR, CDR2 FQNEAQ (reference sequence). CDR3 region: CASSQEVHPYNEQFF. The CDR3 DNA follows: TGCGCCAGCAGCCAAGAGGTACACCCCTACAATGAGCAGTTCTTC.

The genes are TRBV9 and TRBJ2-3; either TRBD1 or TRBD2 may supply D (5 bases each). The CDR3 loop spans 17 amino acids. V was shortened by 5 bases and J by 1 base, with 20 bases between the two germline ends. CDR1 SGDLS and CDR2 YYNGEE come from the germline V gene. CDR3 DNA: TGTGCCAGCAGGGGAGAGGCCGGGACGCGGGGCACAGATACGCAGTATTTT. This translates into CASRGEAGTRGTDTQYF.

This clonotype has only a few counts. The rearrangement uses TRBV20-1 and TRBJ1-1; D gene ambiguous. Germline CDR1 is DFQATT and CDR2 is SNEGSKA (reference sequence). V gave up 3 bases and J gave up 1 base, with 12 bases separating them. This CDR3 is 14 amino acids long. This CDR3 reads CSARGMAGNTEAFF. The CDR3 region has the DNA TGCAGTGCTAGGGGCATGGCAGGGAACACTGAAGCTTTCTTT.